This T cell receptor beta chain stems from a study of cytomegalovirus exposure and HLA in healthy donors. The J segment lost 2 bases and the V segment lost 3 bases, leaving 8 bases of the junction unmatched. Looked up from germline, CDR1 is MDHEN and CDR2 is SYDVKM. There are 16 residues in the CDR3. Remarks on this clone: What it binds is unknown.

The study, taken as a whole, reports: Most TCR beta V segments were productive about 90% or about 30% of the time in an earlier analysis. Sequencing likely caused a cluster of highly shared sequence variants.

It was with 60 Vbeta and 13 Jbeta primers that the PCR ran. This table comes from immunoSEQ multiplex PCR, and its TCRdb copy is limited to in-frame clones, with some not included. Found here are over 85,000 clones, 63% of them singletons; the top ten hold about 4.3%. Donors were ostensibly healthy at sampling, although undocumented immune exposures were probable. CMV serostatus was not recorded for this donor. The chain uses TRBV28 and TRBJ2-3; the match to TRBD2 covers 7 bases. Sequencing was done on a sample of PBMCs. This clonotype was sampled from a human donor in good health. In DNA, the CDR3 is TGTGCCAGCAGTTTTCTGGCTAGCGGCAACACAGATACGCAGTATTTT. Protein product: CASSFLASGNTDTQYF.